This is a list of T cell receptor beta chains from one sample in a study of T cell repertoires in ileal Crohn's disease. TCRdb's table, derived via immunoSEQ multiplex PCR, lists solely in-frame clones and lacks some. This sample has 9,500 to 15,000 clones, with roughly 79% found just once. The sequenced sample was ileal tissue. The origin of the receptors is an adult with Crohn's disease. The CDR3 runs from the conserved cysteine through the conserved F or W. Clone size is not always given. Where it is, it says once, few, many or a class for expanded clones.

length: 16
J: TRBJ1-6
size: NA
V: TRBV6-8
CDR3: CASSYRGSSYNSPLHF

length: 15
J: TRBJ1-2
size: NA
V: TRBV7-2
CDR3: CASSLDAGINYGYTF

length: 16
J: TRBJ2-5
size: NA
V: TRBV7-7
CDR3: CASSLNSGVPRETQYF

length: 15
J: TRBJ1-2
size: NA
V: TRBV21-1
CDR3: CASSRSTGTVDGYTF

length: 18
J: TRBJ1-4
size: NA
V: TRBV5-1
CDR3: CASSSGPGQGATNEKLFF

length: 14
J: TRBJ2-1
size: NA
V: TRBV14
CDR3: CASSQRQFYNEQFF

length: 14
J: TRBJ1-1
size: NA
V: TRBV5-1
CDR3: CASSPRSAGTEAFF

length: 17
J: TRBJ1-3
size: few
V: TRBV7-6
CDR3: CASSPGAGTLLGNTIYF

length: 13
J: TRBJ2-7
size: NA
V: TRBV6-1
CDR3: CASSDDSPYEQYF

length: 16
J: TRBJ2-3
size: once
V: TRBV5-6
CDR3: CASSLTGQGASDTQYF

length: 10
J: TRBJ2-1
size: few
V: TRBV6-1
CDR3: CASLYNEQFF

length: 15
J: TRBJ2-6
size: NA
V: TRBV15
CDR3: CATSRLPSGANVLTF

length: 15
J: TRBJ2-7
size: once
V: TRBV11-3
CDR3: CASSPGGDWGYEQYF

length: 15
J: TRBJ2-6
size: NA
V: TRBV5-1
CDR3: CASSLAGVGANVLTF

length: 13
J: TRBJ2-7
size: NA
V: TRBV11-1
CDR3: CASSFRGTYEQYF

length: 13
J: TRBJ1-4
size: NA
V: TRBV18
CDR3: CASSKGANEKLFF

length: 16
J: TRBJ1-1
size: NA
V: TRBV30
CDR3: CAWTPLDRGMNTEAFF

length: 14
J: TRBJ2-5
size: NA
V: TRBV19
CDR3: CASSSDSSQETQYF

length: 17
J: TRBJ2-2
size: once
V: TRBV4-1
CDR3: CASSQDLAGGNTGELFF

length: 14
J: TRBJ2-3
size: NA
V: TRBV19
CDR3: CASKIQRGSYTQYF

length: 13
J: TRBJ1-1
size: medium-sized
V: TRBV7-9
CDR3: CASSLSVSPEAFF

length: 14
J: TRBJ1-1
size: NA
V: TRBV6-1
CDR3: CASSEAIPGQRAFF

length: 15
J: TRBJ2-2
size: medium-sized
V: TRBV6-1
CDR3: CASSVLGGGEGELFF

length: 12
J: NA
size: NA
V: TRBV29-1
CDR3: CSGSGRFDEQYF

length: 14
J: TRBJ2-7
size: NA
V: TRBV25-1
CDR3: CASSTDRESYEQYF

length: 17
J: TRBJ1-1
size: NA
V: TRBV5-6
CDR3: CASSLDPDSLRNTEAFF

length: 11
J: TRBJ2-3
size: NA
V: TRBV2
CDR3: CASSDGDTQYF

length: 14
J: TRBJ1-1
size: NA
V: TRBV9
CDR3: CASSGTGTGSEAFF